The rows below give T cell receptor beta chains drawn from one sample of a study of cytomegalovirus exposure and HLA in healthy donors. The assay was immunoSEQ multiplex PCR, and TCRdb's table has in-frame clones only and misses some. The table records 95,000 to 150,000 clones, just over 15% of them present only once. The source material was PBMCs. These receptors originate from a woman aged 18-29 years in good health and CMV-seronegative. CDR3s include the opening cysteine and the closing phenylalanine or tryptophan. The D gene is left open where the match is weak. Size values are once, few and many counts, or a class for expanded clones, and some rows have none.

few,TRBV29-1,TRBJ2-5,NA,TGCAGCGTTGGATTTCCCAAAGGGGTGTACCAAGAGACCCAGTACTTC,CSVGFPKGVYQETQYF
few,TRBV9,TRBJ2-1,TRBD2,TGTGCCAGCAGGGGTGAGGCTAGCGGCAATGAGCAGTTCTTC,CASRGEASGNEQFF
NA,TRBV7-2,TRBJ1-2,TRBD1,TGTGCCAGCAGCTTAGCTACGACAGGGTACAAAGATGGCTACACCTTC,CASSLATTGYKDGYTF
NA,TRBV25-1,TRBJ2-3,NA,TGTGCCAGCAGTGATGGGCAGGGAGGAAGAGATACGCAGTATTTT,CASSDGQGGRDTQYF
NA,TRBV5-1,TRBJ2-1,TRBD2,TGCGCCAGCACTCTAGCGGGAGGGCCGGGCAATGAGCAGTTCTTC,CASTLAGGPGNEQFF
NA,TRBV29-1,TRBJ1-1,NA,TGCAGCGTTGTTGTGCGGTCAGAGGGACTTGGAGCTTTCTTT,CSVVVRSEGLGAFF
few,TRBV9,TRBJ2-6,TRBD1,TGTGCCAGCAGCCCCAGTCCGGGACAGGGCCTCTCTGGGGCCAACGTCCTGACTTTC,CASSPSPGQGLSGANVLTF
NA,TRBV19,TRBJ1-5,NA,TGTGCCAGTAAGGCCCCCGGCGGGCAGCAAAATCAGCCCCAGCATTTT,CASKAPGGQQNQPQHF
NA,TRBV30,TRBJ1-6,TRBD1,TGTGCCTGGAACCAACAGGGGGGGAATTCACCCCTCCACTTT,CAWNQQGGNSPLHF
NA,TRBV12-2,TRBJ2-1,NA,TGTGCAAGTCGCTTAAAGGCACTAGGCGGGGGGTTGGATGAGCAGTTCTTC,CASRLKALGGGLDEQFF
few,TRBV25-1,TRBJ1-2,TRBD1,TGTGCCAGCAGAGAGGACAGGGTGGGCGGCTACACCTTC,CASREDRVGGYTF
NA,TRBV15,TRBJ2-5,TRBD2,TGTGCCACCAGCAGAGGACTAGCGGGAGAGACCCAGTACTTC,CATSRGLAGETQYF
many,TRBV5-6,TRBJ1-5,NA,TGTGCCACCCCTATCAGGGGAAATCAGCCCCAGCATTTT,CATPIRGNQPQHF
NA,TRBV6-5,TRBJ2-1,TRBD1,TGTGCCAGCAGTTACACCGCAGGGGGCGTTTACAATGAGCAGTTCTTC,CASSYTAGGVYNEQFF
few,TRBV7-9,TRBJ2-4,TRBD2,TGTGCCAGCAGCTTAGTTGCTAGCGGGGGGAAAAACATTCAGTACTTC,CASSLVASGGKNIQYF
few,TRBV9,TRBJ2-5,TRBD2,TGTGCCAGCAGCGTAGAGCTTAGCGGGAGTGGGGAGACCCAGTACTTC,CASSVELSGSGETQYF
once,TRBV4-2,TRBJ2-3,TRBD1,TGTGCCAGCAGCCAAATTGGGACAGGGATCACAGATACGCAGTATTTT,CASSQIGTGITDTQYF
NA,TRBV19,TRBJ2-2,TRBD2,TGTGCCAGTAGTATATCCGCGGGAGTAGGGTCCGGGGAGCTGTTTTTT,CASSISAGVGSGELFF
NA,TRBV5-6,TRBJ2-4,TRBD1,TGTGCCAGCAGCTTGGCTGGACAGGGTGGGCGGTACTTC,CASSLAGQGGRYF
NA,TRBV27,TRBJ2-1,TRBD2,TGTGCCAGCAGTTTCCTCGGGGCTAGCGGGAGAGAAGGTGAGCAGTTCTTC,CASSFLGASGREGEQFF
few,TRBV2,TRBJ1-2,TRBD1,TGTGCCAGCAGTGACGGGACAGGGTACAACTATGGCTACACCTTC,CASSDGTGYNYGYTF
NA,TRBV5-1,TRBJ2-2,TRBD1,TGCGCCAGCAACCGGGACAGGAACACCGGGGAGCTGTTTTTT,CASNRDRNTGELFF
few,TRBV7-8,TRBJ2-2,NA,TGTGCCAGCAGCTTATGGGGGACATCCACCGGGGAGCTGTTTTTT,CASSLWGTSTGELFF
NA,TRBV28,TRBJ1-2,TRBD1,TGTGCCAGCAGTCTTACTATCACACAGGGGATGATTGGCTACACCTTC,CASSLTITQGMIGYTF
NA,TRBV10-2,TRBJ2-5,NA,TGCGCCAGCAGTGCTCAGGGGGGACAGGAGACCCAGTACTTC,CASSAQGGQETQYF
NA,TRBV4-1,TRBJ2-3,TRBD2,TGCGCCAGCAGCCAAGACCGGGACTATACTAGCACAGATACGCAGTATTTT,CASSQDRDYTSTDTQYF
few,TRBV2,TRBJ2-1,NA,TGTGCCAGCAGTGAATTTCTAGAGGGGTTCTTC,CASSEFLEGFF
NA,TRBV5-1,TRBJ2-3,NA,TGCGCCAGCAGCTCCGCACAGCTTCGAGATACGCAGTATTTT,CASSSAQLRDTQYF
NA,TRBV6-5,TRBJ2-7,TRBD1,TGTGCCAGCAGTCCTGCCGGGACAGGGGGTTACGAGCAGTACTTC,CASSPAGTGGYEQYF
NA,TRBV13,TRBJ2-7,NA,TGTGCCAGCAGCCAACCACTCCGGGATCGTTCATACGAGCAGTACTTC,CASSQPLRDRSYEQYF
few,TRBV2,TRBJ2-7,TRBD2,TGTGCCAGCAGTGGGAATCTAGCGGGAGGGCAGTACTTC,CASSGNLAGGQYF
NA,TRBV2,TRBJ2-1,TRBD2,TGTGCCAGCAATTATTTGGGACTAGCTAGGGATGAGCAGTTCTTC,CASNYLGLARDEQFF
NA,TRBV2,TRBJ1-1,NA,TGTGCCAGCAGGGGGACATTTTTGGCCACTGAAGCTTTCTTT,CASRGTFLATEAFF
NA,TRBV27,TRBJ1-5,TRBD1,TGTGCCAGCAGTTTACGGGCAGGGGGCTTTCAGCCCCAGCATTTT,CASSLRAGGFQPQHF
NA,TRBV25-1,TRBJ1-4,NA,TGTGCCAGCAGTGAACAGGACAGTTTTGAAAAACTGTTTTTT,CASSEQDSFEKLFF
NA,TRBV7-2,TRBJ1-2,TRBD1,TGTGCCAGCGGACAGGCGATTAACTATGGCTACACCTTC,CASGQAINYGYTF
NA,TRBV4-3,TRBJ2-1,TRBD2,TGCGCCAGCAGCCAAGATTGGCTAGCGGGGCTCTGTGAGCAGTTCTTC,CASSQDWLAGLCEQFF
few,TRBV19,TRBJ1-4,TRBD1,TGTGCCAGTAGTCCGGACAGGGAAGGTGAAAAACTGTTTTTT,CASSPDREGEKLFF
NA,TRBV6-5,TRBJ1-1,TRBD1,TGTGCCATAAGGGACAGGGGGTCTGAAGCTTTCTTT,CAIRDRGSEAFF
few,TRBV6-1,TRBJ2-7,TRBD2,TGTGCCATCGAGCTAGCGGGGACTTACGAGCAGTACTTC,CAIELAGTYEQYF
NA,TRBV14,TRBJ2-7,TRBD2,TGTGCCAGCAGCCAAACCACTAGCGGCCCTACCTACGAGCAGTACTTC,CASSQTTSGPTYEQYF
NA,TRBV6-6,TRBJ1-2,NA,TGTGCCAGCACCCCTAAGGGGAATGGCTACACCTTC,CASTPKGNGYTF
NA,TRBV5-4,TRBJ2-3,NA,TGTGCCAGCAATACCCGGGACACCACGACAGATACGCAGTATTTT,CASNTRDTTTDTQYF
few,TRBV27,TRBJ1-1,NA,TGTGCCAGCAGTGACCCCCCCAGGTACACTGAAGCTTTCTTT,CASSDPPRYTEAFF
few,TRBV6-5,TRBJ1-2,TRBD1,TGTGCCAGCAGCCGTGGACAGGGGATCTATGGCTACACCTTC,CASSRGQGIYGYTF
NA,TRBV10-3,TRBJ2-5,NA,TGTGCCATCAGTGGCGGGACGGCGGAGACCCAGTACTTC,CAISGGTAETQYF
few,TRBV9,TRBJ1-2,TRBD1,TGTGCCAGCAGCGAACGGACAGGTGTCTATGGCTACACCTTC,CASSERTGVYGYTF
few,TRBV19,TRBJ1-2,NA,TGTGCCAGTAGTATACCCGGGAACTATGGCTACACCTTC,CASSIPGNYGYTF
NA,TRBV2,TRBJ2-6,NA,TGTGCCAGCAGTGAAGCTCTGAACAGGGTATATTCTGGGGCCAACGTCCTGACTTTC,CASSEALNRVYSGANVLTF
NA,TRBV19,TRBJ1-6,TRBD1,TGTGCCAGTAGTATAGGGCCAGGGGGCTATTCACCCCTCCACTTT,CASSIGPGGYSPLHF
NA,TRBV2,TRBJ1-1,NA,TGTGCCAGCAGTGTGCGTTCGAACACTGAAGCTTTCTTT,CASSVRSNTEAFF
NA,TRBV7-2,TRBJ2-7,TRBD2,TGTGCCAGCAGGACCCTTGCGGGGGTCTCCTACGAGCAGTACTTC,CASRTLAGVSYEQYF
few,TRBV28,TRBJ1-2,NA,TGTGCCAGCAGTTCCCTAGACTATGGCTACACCTTC,CASSSLDYGYTF
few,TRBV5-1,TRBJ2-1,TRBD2,TGCGCCAGCAGCTTGGGACTAGCGGCGTTCTACAATGAGCAGTTCTTC,CASSLGLAAFYNEQFF
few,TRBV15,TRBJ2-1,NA,TGTGCCACCAGCAGATCGATGAGCTCCTACAATGAGCAGTTCTTC,CATSRSMSSYNEQFF
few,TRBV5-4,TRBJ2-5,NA,TGTGCCAGCAGCACGCGTAACCGGGAGACCCAGTACTTC,CASSTRNRETQYF
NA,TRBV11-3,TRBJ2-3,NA,TGTGCCAGCAGCGCCGGGGGAGCAGATACGCAGTATTTT,CASSAGGADTQYF
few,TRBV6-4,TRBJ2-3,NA,TGTGCCAGCAGTGCGTCCGGGGACACAGATACGCAGTATTTT,CASSASGDTDTQYF
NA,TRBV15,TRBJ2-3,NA,TGTGCCACCAGCAGATATGGGGCAGTTGATACGCAGTATTTT,CATSRYGAVDTQYF
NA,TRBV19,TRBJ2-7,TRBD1,TGTGCCAGTAGTACCCGGGACAGCTACGAGCAGTACTTC,CASSTRDSYEQYF